This T cell receptor beta chain derives from a study of blood T cell repertoires in COVID-19. Study information: The samples span acute and convalescent COVID-19 from the United States, Italy and Spain. The analysed material was cDNA or gDNA that came from T cells, B-cell-depleted T cells, or PBMCs.

In the authors' workflow: The assay estimated nucleated cells by amplifying reference gene primers. Assay used: immunoSEQ multiplex PCR; TCRdb lists only in-frame clones, some missing. V, J and clone size derive from that table, while D and trimming were established from the DNA sequence. The sample shows around 67,000 clones, around 91% of them seen only once. Germline V gene lookup returns CDR1 GTSNPN and CDR2 SVGIG (reference sequence). V lost 0 bases to trimming and J lost 5 bases, with 10 bases between them. The CDR3 is 13 residues long. The rearrangement links TRBV30 to TRBJ1-1, with unresolved D. This receptor was identified in a human donor in a cohort sampled during active COVID-19. The sequenced sample was peripheral blood. Here the CDR3 reads CAWSVGGGTEAFF. In DNA, the CDR3 is TGTGCCTGGAGTGTAGGCGGAGGGACTGAAGCTTTCTTT.